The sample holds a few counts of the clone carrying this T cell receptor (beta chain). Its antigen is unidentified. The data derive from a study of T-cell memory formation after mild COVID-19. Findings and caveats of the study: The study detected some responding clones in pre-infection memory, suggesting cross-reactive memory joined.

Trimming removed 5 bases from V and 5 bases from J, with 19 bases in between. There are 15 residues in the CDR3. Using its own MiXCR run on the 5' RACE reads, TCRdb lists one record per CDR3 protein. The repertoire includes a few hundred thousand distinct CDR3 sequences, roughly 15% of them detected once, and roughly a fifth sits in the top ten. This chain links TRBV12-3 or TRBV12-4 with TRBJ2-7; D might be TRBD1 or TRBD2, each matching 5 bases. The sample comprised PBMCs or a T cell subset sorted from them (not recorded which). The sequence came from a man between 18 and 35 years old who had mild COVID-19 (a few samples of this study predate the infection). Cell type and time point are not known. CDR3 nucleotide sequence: TGTGCCAGCAGTCTTGAAAGGCAGGGTAGCGACGAGCAGTACTTC. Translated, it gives CASSLERQGSDEQYF.